Listed here are 28 T cell receptor beta chains from one sample, sequenced in a study of ipilimumab plus nivolumab after autologous stem cell transplantation. Libraries were prepared by immunoSEQ multiplex PCR; TCRdb keeps only in-frame clonotypes and omits some of them. This repertoire shows 2,500 to 3,500 clones, around 84% found once; its top ten account for 9.5% to 13%. The sample consisted of PBMCs, taken in a trial of ipilimumab plus nivolumab as post-transplant consolidation. These receptors came from a male donor with multiple myeloma.

The chain employs TRBV9 and TRBJ2-6; maybe TRBD2 (6 bases). The CDR3 is made up of 18 amino acids. The germline V and J ends were trimmed by 0 bases and 0 bases, with 13 bases remaining between them. The V gene's germline CDR1 is SGDLS and CDR2 YYNGEE. The CDR3 protein is CASSVGGEFRSGANVLTF. The CDR3 nucleotides are TGTGCCAGCAGCGTAGGGGGGGAGTTTCGCTCTGGGGCCAACGTCCTGACTTTC.

This rearrangement joins TRBV4-2 to TRBJ2-3, with 9 bases fitting TRBD1. The ends lost 4 bases at V and 3 bases at J; junction bases unmatched: 11. Per germline, CDR1 LGHNA and CDR2 YNFKEQ. This CDR3 comprises 17 residues. The CDR3 region has the DNA TGTGCCAGCAGCCCGTTCAACGTGGGACAGGGAACAGATACGCAGTATTTT. Protein sequence: CASSPFNVGQGTDTQYF.

The chain combines TRBV20-1 with TRBJ2-5; a possible D gene is TRBD1 (5 bases). Germline V gene sequence: CDR1 DFQATT, CDR2 SNEGSKA (reference sequence). The CDR3 extends over 11 amino acids. V lost 7 bases to trimming and J lost 2 bases, with 8 bases between them. CDR3 bases: TGCAGTGGGCAGGGACAAGAGACCCAGTACTTC. As protein: CSGQGQETQYF.

CDR3 in amino acids: CASKDWVGQADTQYF. In DNA, the CDR3 is TGCGCCAGCAAAGATTGGGTGGGCCAAGCAGATACGCAGTATTTT. The chain couples TRBV10-2 to TRBJ2-3; D not resolved. Germline values: CDR1 WSHSY, CDR2 SAAADI. The CDR3 runs 15 residues. The V and J ends lost 7 bases and 4 bases respectively, with 18 bases between them.

This clone was observed a handful of times. The chain couples TRBV19 to TRBJ2-2; D is uncertain. Trimming took off 5 bases at V and 4 bases at J, with 8 bases between the two ends. Germline CDR1 and CDR2: LNHDA and SQIVND (reference sequence). This CDR3 spans 13 amino acids. The CDR3 spells CASSRAATGELFF. The CDR3 region has the DNA TGTGCCAGTAGTCGGGCGGCCACCGGGGAGCTGTTTTTT.

The genes are TRBV27 and TRBJ2-1, with D possibly TRBD1 on 7 matching bases. In germline, CDR1 is MNHEY, CDR2 SMNVEV (reference sequence). V lost 3 bases, J lost 9 bases, and 18 bases lay in between. This CDR3 region has 15 residues. This chain's CDR3 is CASSLFQGGLGEQFF. The CDR3 coding sequence is TGTGCCAGCAGTTTGTTCCAGGGGGGTCTGGGTGAGCAGTTCTTC.

This clone has a handful of counts. The chain recombines TRBV19 with TRBJ1-1; D is ambiguous. From germline, CDR1 is LNHDA and CDR2 SQIVND (reference sequence). The V end was cut by 3 bases, the J end by 1 base, with 6 bases between. The CDR3 consists of 13 residues. The CDR3 spells CASSIGRNTEAFF. The CDR3 nucleotides are TGTGCCAGTAGTATTGGGAGGAACACTGAAGCTTTCTTT.

The chain is built from TRBV15 and TRBJ2-7; the D gene is possibly TRBD1 (6 bases). The CDR3 has 13 residues. The germline gives CDR1 LNHNV, CDR2 YYDKDF (reference sequence). V lost 4 bases and J lost 6, with 13 bases in between. In DNA form, the CDR3 reads TGTGCCACCAGCACTGGGGGACACCTCGAGCAGTACTTC. This sequence encodes CATSTGGHLEQYF.

The table lists this clone with a few counts. The chain links TRBV2 to TRBJ1-5; maybe TRBD1 (5 bases). V was trimmed by 6 bases and J by 1 base, leaving 7 bases between them. The germline gives CDR1 SNHLY, CDR2 FYNNEI. This CDR3 has 13 amino acids. The CDR3 reads CASRGRSNQPQHF. The DNA for the CDR3 is TGTGCCAGCAGGGGACGGAGCAATCAGCCCCAGCATTTT.

The chain combines TRBV10-3 with TRBJ2-2; TRBD1 agrees at 7 bases. Per germline, CDR1 ENHRY and CDR2 SYGVKD. This CDR3 is built from 14 residues. The J segment lost 0 bases and the V segment lost 8 bases, leaving 3 bases of the junction unmatched. DNA for the CDR3: TGTGCCATCGAGGGGGCCCCGAACACCGGGGAGCTGTTTTTT. It translates to CAIEGAPNTGELFF.

V is TRBV20-1 and J is TRBJ1-1; D is uncertain. The CDR3 has 11 amino acids. V was shortened by 6 bases and J by 1 base, with 6 bases between the two germline ends. Germline V gives CDR1 DFQATT, CDR2 SNEGSKA (reference sequence). As DNA, the CDR3 is TGCAGTGCCTCGGGGAACACTGAAGCTTTCTTT. This encodes CSASGNTEAFF.

This clone appeared once. In DNA, the CDR3 is TGTGCCAGCAGTTACGTACGGGGGGAAGATGGCTACACCTTC. Its protein is CASSYVRGEDGYTF. The chain carries TRBV6-5 and TRBJ1-2; perhaps TRBD1 as D (5 bases). The CDR3 length is 14 residues. Germline V gives CDR1 MNHEY, CDR2 SVGAGI. V shed 2 bases and J shed 6 bases, with 13 bases lying between them.

The V gene is TRBV30, the J gene TRBJ1-2, with 8 bases identical to TRBD1. The V and J ends lost 2 bases and 4 bases, in that order; junction bases with no gene match: 3. Germline V CDR1 and CDR2: GTSNPN, SVGIG (reference sequence). The CDR3 has 13 residues. The CDR3 loop reads CAWSRDRPYGYTF. In nucleotides, the CDR3 is TGTGCCTGGAGTAGGGACAGGCCCTATGGCTACACCTTC.

The genes are TRBV30 and TRBJ2-3; 9 bases agree with TRBD1. Germline trimming cut 0 bases from V and 6 bases from J; bases unmatched to any gene: 10. The CDR3 is 16 residues long. Germline V gives CDR1 GTSNPN, CDR2 SVGIG (reference sequence). CDR3 sequence: CAWSVRGTGTSDTQYF. The DNA of the CDR3 is TGTGCCTGGAGTGTGCGCGGGACAGGGACCTCGGATACGCAGTATTTT.

The chain combines TRBV4-2 with TRBJ1-5; the D gene is possibly TRBD1 (5 bases). This CDR3 has 16 amino acids. The V gene lost 4 bases and the J gene lost 0 bases, with 13 bases spanning the gap. Germline loops: CDR1 LGHNA, CDR2 YNFKEQ. Here the CDR3 DNA reads TGTGCCAGCAGCCTACATACAGGTAATAGCAATCAGCCCCAGCATTTT. Its protein is CASSLHTGNSNQPQHF.

The V call is TRBV27, the J call TRBJ1-1; TRBD1 matches at 8 bases. The CDR3 spans 16 residues. Trimming took 1 base from V and 5 from J; bases not matched to a gene: 9. Germline V gene lookup returns CDR1 MNHEY and CDR2 SMNVEV (reference sequence). Here the CDR3 reads CASSLWGGDRGTEAFF. CDR3 DNA: TGTGCCAGCAGTTTATGGGGGGGCGACAGGGGAACTGAAGCTTTCTTT.

The V call is TRBV19, the J call TRBJ1-1; no reliable D call. Germline V lookup: CDR1 LNHDA, CDR2 SQIVND (reference sequence). V was shortened by 1 base and J by 1 base, with 16 bases between the two germline ends. CDR3 length: 17 amino acids. CDR3 DNA sequence: TGTGCCAGTAGTATAGTAGGACGGGCCTCGGGGAACACTGAAGCTTTCTTT. Translated: CASSIVGRASGNTEAFF.

This chain connects TRBV30 to TRBJ1-2, with a weak D call TRBD1 (6 bases). This CDR3 contains 14 residues. Trimming removed 5 bases at V and 8 bases at J, with 21 bases between. Per germline, CDR1 GTSNPN and CDR2 SVGIG (reference sequence). The CDR3 reads CAWPAGPGAGGYTF. The CDR3 bases are TGTGCCTGGCCCGCGGGACCGGGGGCCGGGGGCTACACCTTC.

This clone was recorded a few times. This sample includes further DNA sequences coding for the same CDR3. The chain recombines TRBV19 with TRBJ2-5, with no clear D. There are 12 residues in the CDR3. Trimming pared 3 bases from V and 4 bases from J, leaving 6 bases between. CDR1 and CDR2 (germline): LNHDA, SQIVND (reference sequence). The CDR3 bases are TGTGCCAGTAGTATTTCCTCAGAGACCCAGTACTTC. Its translation: CASSISSETQYF. The full variable domain, rest sourced from reference TRBV19 and TRBJ2-5, is DGGITQSPKYLFRKEGQNVTLSCEQNLNHDAMYWYRQDPGQGLRLIYYSQIVNDFQKGDIAEGYSVSREKKESFPLTVTSAQKNPTAFYLCASSISSETQYFGPGTRLLVL.

This chain joins TRBV11-2 and TRBJ1-1, with no clear D. This CDR3 comprises 13 residues. From germline, CDR1 is SGHAT and CDR2 FQNNGV. V lost 4 bases to trimming and J lost 1 base, with 7 bases between them. CDR3 DNA: TGTGCCAGCAGCTCCCTTCGGAACACTGAAGCTTTCTTT. This sequence encodes CASSSLRNTEAFF.

This clone was counted once. The rearrangement joins TRBV5-4 to TRBJ2-3; 13 bases align to TRBD2. This CDR3 has 18 amino acids. The ends lost 1 base at V and 1 base at J; junction bases unmatched: 6. Germline CDR1 and CDR2: SGHNT and YYREEE (reference sequence). The DNA of the CDR3 is TGTGCCAGCAGCTTGCCGACCGGGACTAGCGGGGGCACAGATACGCAGTATTTT. Protein: CASSLPTGTSGGTDTQYF.

The V call is TRBV4-1, the J call TRBJ2-5; 8 positions agree with TRBD1. The CDR3 is 16 amino acids. J gave up 1 base and V 5 bases, and 9 bases lay outside the gene matches. Per germline, CDR1 MGHRA and CDR2 YSYEKL. CDR3 sequence: CASSVRTGSTQETQYF. DNA for the CDR3: TGCGCCAGCAGCGTCCGGACAGGGAGTACCCAAGAGACCCAGTACTTC.

This chain joins TRBV28 and TRBJ1-5; 9 bases line up with TRBD1. Germline trimming cut 4 bases from V and 6 bases from J; bases unmatched to any gene: 7. Germline assignment: CDR1 MDHEN and CDR2 SYDVKM. CDR3 length equals 15 residues. CDR3 bases: TGTGCCAGCAGTTCCGCCGGGACAGGGTCTCAGCCCCAGCATTTT. The encoded protein is CASSSAGTGSQPQHF.

This clone occurred a few times. CDR3 bases: TGTGCCAGCAGTGAGCCGAGGGCGGCTGGAAACACCATATATTTT. Translated, it gives CASSEPRAAGNTIYF. The chain combines TRBV6-1 with TRBJ1-3; D is unresolved. Trimming took off 3 bases at V and 2 bases at J, with 11 bases between the two ends. Germline V gives CDR1 MNHNS, CDR2 SASEGT. This CDR3 is built from 15 residues.

The chain links TRBV5-1 to TRBJ2-3; 9 bases are a match to TRBD2. This CDR3 comprises 14 residues. V shed 2 bases and J 6 bases; nucleotides not matched to a gene: 4. CDR1 SGHRS and CDR2 YFSETQ come from the germline V gene. In nucleotides, the CDR3 is TGCGCCAGCAGCTTAGCGGGGGGTGGCGATACGCAGTATTTT. Translated: CASSLAGGGDTQYF. Looking up the rest from reference TRBV5-1 and TRBJ2-3 gives the full variable domain: KAGVTQTPRYLIKTRGQQVTLSCSPISGHRSVSWYQQTPGQGLQFLFEYFSETQRNKGNFPGRFSGRQFSNSRSEMNVSTLELGDSALYLCASSLAGGGDTQYFGPGTRLTVL.

The chain links TRBV6-6 to TRBJ1-5, with D possibly matching TRBD1 (6 bases). Trimming removed 8 bases from V and 4 bases from J, with 18 bases in between. The CDR3 has 15 residues. Germline CDR1 is MNHNY and CDR2 is SVGAGI (reference sequence). CDR3 region: CASWPSGTQNQPQHF. The CDR3 DNA sequence: TGTGCCAGCTGGCCCTCCGGGACACAAAATCAGCCCCAGCATTTT.

The CDR3 DNA follows: TGTGCCAGCTCACCACTCCATTTCGGACAGGGAAAGGCCTCTGAAGCTTTCTTT. Residues: CASSPLHFGQGKASEAFF. This sequence joins TRBV18 and TRBJ1-1; the match to TRBD1 covers 8 bases. The V gene's germline CDR1 is KGHSH and CDR2 LQKENI. V lost 1 base to trimming and J lost 6 bases; unmatched junction nucleotides: 16. This CDR3 spans 18 amino acids.

The genes are TRBV7-2 and TRBJ2-7; 10 nucleotides align to TRBD1. Looked up from germline, CDR1 is SGHTA and CDR2 is FQGNSA. With V trimmed by 5 bases and J by 4 bases, 8 bases remained unmatched. CDR3 length: 15 amino acids. The CDR3 DNA is TGTGCCAGCAGCCGACCGGGACAGGGGACTTACGAGCAGTACTTC. Protein product: CASSRPGQGTYEQYF.